These 14 T cell receptor beta chains were sequenced from one sample in a study of Graves' ophthalmopathy and Graves' hyperthyroidism. RNA transcripts were the source from which TCR beta CDR3 regions were amplified. First-round RT-PCR with HTBI primers preceded a second-round multiplex PCR. TCRdb used MiXCR to reprocess the multiplex PCR reads, holding one entry per CDR3 protein. The profile shows over a million distinct CDR3 sequences, roughly two fifths of them singletons. The sequenced sample consisted of peripheral blood or thyroid tissue (not recorded which). These receptors all come from an adult man with Graves' hyperthyroidism.

The chain is built from TRBV4-3 and TRBJ2-7; D call uncertain. The V gene's germline CDR1 is LGHNA and CDR2 YSLEER. The CDR3 covers 15 residues. Trimming cost V 2 bases and J 2 bases, with 13 bases left between them. The CDR3 spells CASSQNRSETYEQYF. The CDR3, as DNA: TGCGCCAGCAGCCAAAATCGGAGCGAAACCTACGAGCAGTACTTC.

The rearrangement links TRBV6-5 to TRBJ1-1; D ambiguous. Germline-derived CDR1 and CDR2 are MNHEY and SVGAGI. The CDR3 is 13 amino acids. The ends were cut back, 5 bases at V and 12 bases at J, with 19 bases in the middle. Here the CDR3 reads CASSVAVGLRTFF. As DNA, the CDR3 is TGTGCCAGCAGTGTCGCAGTAGGACTCCGCACTTTCTTT.

This clonotype has at least ten counts. CDR3 sequence (DNA): TGTGCCAGCAGCGTAGACCCCAATAGCAATCAGCCCCAGCATTTT. It encodes CASSVDPNSNQPQHF. V usage is TRBV9 and J usage is TRBJ1-5; D not certain. V lost 0 bases to trimming and J lost 0 bases, with 7 bases between them. Germline CDR1 reads SGDLS; CDR2 reads YYNGEE. CDR3 length: 15 amino acids.

This clonotype was picked up many times. The chain carries TRBV20-1 and TRBJ2-7; TRBD1 matches 8 bases. V gave up 5 bases and J gave up 3 bases; unmatched junction bases: 12. The length of the CDR3 is 15 residues. Germline assignment: CDR1 DFQATT and CDR2 SNEGSKA (reference sequence). The CDR3 here is CSALHWRTGFYEQYF. The CDR3 coding sequence is TGCAGTGCTTTGCATTGGCGGACAGGGTTCTACGAGCAGTACTTC.

The V gene is TRBV6-5, the J gene TRBJ1-1, with TRBD1 identical over 10 bases. Germline V gene sequence: CDR1 MNHEY, CDR2 SVGAGI. J was trimmed by 6 bases and V by 6 bases; bases with no gene match: 4. There are 13 residues in the CDR3. The CDR3 DNA sequence: TGTGCCAGCAGGACAGGGGGCATCCCTGAAGCTTTCTTT. Translating it yields CASRTGGIPEAFF.

A word on this clonotype: A junction boundary mismatches the germline segment, possibly from a read error. This chain joins TRBV29-1 and TRBJ2-5, with a weak D call TRBD2 (6 bases). This CDR3 comprises 12 residues. The germline gives CDR1 SQVTM, CDR2 ANQGSEA. Here the CDR3 reads CSVPGYRETQCF. The CDR3 DNA reads as TGCAGCGTACCAGGGTATCGGGAGACCCAGTGCTTC.

This clonotype turned up a few times. The CDR3 DNA is TGTGCCAGCAGTGGACTAGCGGCTAGCACAGATACGCAGTATTTT. Amino acids: CASSGLAASTDTQYF. The chain joins TRBV2 to TRBJ2-3; 9 bases match TRBD2. V was clipped by 4 bases and J by 0 bases; unmatched bases: 2. The germline CDR1 and CDR2 sequences are SNHLY and FYNNEI. This CDR3 spans 15 amino acids.

This clonotype was seen a few times. The rearrangement uses TRBV6-6 and TRBJ1-2; D not certain. CDR3 length equals 13 residues. In germline, CDR1 is MNHNY, CDR2 SVGAGI (reference sequence). The ends were cut back, 6 bases at V and 5 bases at J, with 13 bases in the middle. The CDR3 here is CASSQRHNYGYTF. CDR3 in DNA: TGTGCCAGCAGCCAACGCCACAATTATGGCTACACCTTC.

In regard to this clonotype: This may be a read error, as it is one base from a much larger clone. V is TRBV7-8 and J is TRBJ1-2, with 7 bases aligning to TRBD1. Germline V gives CDR1 SGHVS, CDR2 FQNEAQ. The CDR3 has 16 residues. CDR3 coding DNA: TGTGCCAGCAGCTTAGGATCCGGCAGGGGGAACTATGGCTGCACCTTC. Protein: CASSLGSGRGNYGCTF.

This clonotype was seen repeatedly, ten times or more. V usage is TRBV9 and J usage is TRBJ1-2, with 10 bases identical to TRBD1. Unmatched junction bases numbered 7, after V lost 3 bases and J lost 8 bases. The CDR3 runs 14 residues. Per the germline V gene, CDR1 is SGDLS and CDR2 is YYNGEE. The CDR3 here is CASSAPTGGEGYTF. DNA for the CDR3: TGTGCCAGCAGCGCGCCGACAGGGGGCGAAGGCTACACCTTC.

The genes are TRBV10-3 and TRBJ1-1, with a possible D match to TRBD1 (6 bases). The CDR3 runs to 14 residues. Germline CDR1 and CDR2: ENHRY and SYGVKD. V was trimmed by 10 bases and J by 1 base, leaving 16 bases between them. The CDR3 is CASREDRENTEAFF. CDR3 in DNA: TGTGCCAGCAGGGAGGACAGAGAGAACACTGAAGCTTTCTTT.

CDR3 loop: CSVEGTHGETQYF. DNA for the CDR3: TGCAGCGTTGAAGGTACTCACGGAGAGACCCAGTACTTC. This chain links TRBV29-1 with TRBJ2-7; D is unresolved. The J call is in doubt because the DNA end fits TRBJ2-5 better. The germline gives CDR1 SQVTM, CDR2 ANQGSEA. The CDR3 length is 13 residues.

The CDR3 is CASSLRQSNSYEQYF. The CDR3 region has the DNA TGTGCCAGCAGCTTGCGACAGAGTAATTCCTACGAGCAGTACTTC. The V gene is TRBV7-9, the J gene TRBJ2-7, with D perhaps matching TRBD1 (5 bases). The CDR3 length is 15 residues. Germline V gene lookup returns CDR1 SEHNR and CDR2 FQNEAQ (reference sequence). V was cut by 3 bases and J by 1 base, with 13 bases left in between.

In this sample, this clonotype turned up many times. The CDR3 region is CSVDGTGDGYTF. The CDR3 DNA reads TGCAGCGTTGATGGGACAGGAGATGGCTACACCTTC. The rearrangement joins TRBV29-1 to TRBJ1-2; 8 nucleotides agree with TRBD1. V dropped 3 bases and J dropped 6; count of bases not matched to a gene: 3. This CDR3 contains 12 residues. Germline CDR1 is SQVTM and CDR2 is ANQGSEA.